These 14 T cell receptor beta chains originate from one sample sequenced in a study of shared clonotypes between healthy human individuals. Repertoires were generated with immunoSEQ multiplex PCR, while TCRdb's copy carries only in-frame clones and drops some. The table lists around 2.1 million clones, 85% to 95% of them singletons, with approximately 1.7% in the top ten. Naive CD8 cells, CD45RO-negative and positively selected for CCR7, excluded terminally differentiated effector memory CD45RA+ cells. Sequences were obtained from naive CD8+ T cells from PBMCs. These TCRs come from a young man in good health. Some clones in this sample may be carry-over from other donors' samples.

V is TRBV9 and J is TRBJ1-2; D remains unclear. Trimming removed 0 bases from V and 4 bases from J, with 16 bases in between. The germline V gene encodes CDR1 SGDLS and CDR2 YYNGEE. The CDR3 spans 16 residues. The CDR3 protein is CASSVGREVSFYGYTF. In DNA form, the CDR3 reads TGTGCCAGCAGCGTAGGACGGGAGGTCAGCTTCTATGGCTACACCTTC.

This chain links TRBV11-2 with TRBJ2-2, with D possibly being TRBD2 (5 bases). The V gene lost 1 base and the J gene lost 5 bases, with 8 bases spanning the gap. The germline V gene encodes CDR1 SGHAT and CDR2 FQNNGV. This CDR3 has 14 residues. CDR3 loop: CASSLVPGTGELFF. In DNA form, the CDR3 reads TGTGCCAGCAGCTTAGTTCCGGGGACCGGGGAGCTGTTTTTT.

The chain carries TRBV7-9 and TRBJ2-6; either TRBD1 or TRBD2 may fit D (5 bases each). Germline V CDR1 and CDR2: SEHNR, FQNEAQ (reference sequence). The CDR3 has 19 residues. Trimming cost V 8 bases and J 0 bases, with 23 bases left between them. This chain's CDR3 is CASYFYGQGGLSGANVLTF. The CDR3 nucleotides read TGTGCCAGCTACTTCTACGGGCAGGGCGGACTCTCTGGGGCCAACGTCCTGACTTTC.

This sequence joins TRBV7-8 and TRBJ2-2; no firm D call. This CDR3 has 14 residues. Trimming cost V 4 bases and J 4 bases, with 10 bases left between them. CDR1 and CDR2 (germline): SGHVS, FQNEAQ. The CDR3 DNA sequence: TGTGCCAGCAGCTCACCCCCGTCCACCGGGGAGCTGTTTTTT. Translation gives CASSSPPSTGELFF.

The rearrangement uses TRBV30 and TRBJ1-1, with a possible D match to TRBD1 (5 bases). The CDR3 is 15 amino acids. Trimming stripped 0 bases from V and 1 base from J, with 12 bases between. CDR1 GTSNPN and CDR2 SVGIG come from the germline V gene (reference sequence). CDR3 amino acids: CAWSVTGGSNTEAFF. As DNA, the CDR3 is TGTGCCTGGAGTGTAACGGGGGGTTCGAACACTGAAGCTTTCTTT.

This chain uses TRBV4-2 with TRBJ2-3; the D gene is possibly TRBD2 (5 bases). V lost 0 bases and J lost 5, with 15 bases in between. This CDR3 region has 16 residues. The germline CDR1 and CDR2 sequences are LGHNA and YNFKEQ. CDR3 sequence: CASSQDNLERRDTQYF. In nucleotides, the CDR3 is TGTGCCAGCAGCCAAGATAATTTGGAGCGGAGAGATACGCAGTATTTT.

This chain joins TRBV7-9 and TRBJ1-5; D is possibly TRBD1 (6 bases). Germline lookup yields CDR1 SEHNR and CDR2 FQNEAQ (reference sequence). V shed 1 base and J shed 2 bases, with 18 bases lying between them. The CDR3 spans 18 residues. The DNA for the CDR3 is TGTGCCAGCAGCTTAGTCCCAGGGGCAGGGATAGGCAATCAGCCCCAGCATTTT. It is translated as CASSLVPGAGIGNQPQHF.

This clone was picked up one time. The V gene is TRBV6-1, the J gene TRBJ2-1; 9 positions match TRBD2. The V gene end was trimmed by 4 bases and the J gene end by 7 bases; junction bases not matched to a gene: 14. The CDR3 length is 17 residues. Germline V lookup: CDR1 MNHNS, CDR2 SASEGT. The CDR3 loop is CASSVSGRAVLGNEQFF. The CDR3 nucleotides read TGTGCCAGCAGTGTTAGCGGGAGAGCGGTACTTGGGAATGAGCAGTTCTTC.

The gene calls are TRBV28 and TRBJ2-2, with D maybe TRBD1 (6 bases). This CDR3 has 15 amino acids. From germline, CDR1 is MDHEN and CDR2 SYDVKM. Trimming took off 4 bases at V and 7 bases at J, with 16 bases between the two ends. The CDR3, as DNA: TGTGCCAGCAGTTCCCCTGGGGGCAGGGTCGGGGAGCTGTTTTTT. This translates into CASSSPGGRVGELFF.

CDR3 sequence: CSAPGVNGYTF. CDR3 coding DNA: TGCAGCGCCCCTGGCGTGAATGGCTACACCTTC. V and J are TRBV29-1 and TRBJ1-2, with no clear D. The CDR3 has 11 amino acids. V was cut by 7 bases and J by 6 bases, with 12 bases left in between. CDR1 is SQVTM, CDR2 ANQGSEA, per germline.

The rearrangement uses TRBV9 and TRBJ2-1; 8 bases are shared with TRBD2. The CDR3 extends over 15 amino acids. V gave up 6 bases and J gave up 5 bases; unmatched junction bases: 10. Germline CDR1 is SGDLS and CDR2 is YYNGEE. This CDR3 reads CASIPNLAGHNEQFF. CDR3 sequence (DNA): TGTGCCAGCATCCCAAACTTAGCGGGACACAATGAGCAGTTCTTC.

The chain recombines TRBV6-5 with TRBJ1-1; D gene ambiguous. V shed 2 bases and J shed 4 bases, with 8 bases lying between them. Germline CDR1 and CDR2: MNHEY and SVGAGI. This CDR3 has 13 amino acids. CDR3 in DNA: TGTGCCAGCAGTTACGGGTGGTCCACTGAAGCTTTCTTT. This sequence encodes CASSYGWSTEAFF.

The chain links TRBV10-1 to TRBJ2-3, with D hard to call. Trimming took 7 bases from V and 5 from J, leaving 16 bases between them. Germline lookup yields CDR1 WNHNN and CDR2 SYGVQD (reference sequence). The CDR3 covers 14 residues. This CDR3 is CASIPGPSLDTQYF. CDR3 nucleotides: TGCGCCAGCATACCAGGCCCAAGTCTAGATACGCAGTATTTT.

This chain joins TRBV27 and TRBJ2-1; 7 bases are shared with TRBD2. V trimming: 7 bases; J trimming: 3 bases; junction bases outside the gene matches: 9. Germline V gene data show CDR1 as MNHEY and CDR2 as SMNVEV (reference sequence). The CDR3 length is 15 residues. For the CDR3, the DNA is TGTGCCAGCACCCTCTTTCGCGGGAGCTACAATGAGCAGTTCTTC. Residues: CASTLFRGSYNEQFF.